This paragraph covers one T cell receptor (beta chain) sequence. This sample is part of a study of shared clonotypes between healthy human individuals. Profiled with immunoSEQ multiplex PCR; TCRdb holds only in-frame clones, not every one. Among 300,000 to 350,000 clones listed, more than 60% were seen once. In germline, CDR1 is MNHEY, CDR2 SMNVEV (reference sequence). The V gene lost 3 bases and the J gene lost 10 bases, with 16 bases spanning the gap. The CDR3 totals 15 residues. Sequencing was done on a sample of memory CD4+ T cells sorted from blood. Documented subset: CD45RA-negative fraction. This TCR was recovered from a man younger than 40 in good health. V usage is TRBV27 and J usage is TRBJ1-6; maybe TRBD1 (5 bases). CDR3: CASSFGGDLRSPLHF. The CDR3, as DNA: TGTGCCAGCAGTTTTGGTGGGGACCTCAGATCACCCCTCCACTTT.